This T cell receptor beta chain was profiled in a study of molecular identifiers for immune sequencing clone quantification. Broader study findings: It was shown that clones above 20 RNA copies held over 99% of effector molecules, but under 1% in naive cells.

About this clonotype: The antigen is undetermined.

TCRdb reprocessed the PCR reads via MiXCR and lists one record per CDR3 protein. The sample includes fewer than 45,000 distinct CDR3 sequences, around 18% seen only once; the top ten take approximately 6.4%. Germline CDR1 reads SGHNT; CDR2 reads YYREEE (reference sequence). V lost 4 bases to trimming and J lost 7 bases; unmatched junction nucleotides: 11. The CDR3 is made up of 14 amino acids. The chain carries TRBV5-4 and TRBJ2-7; 7 positions match TRBD1. The receptor's source is a human donor in good health. Some libraries in this study had Jurkat cell RNA spiked in. Material: naive CD8+ T cells from blood, with Jurkat cell RNA spiked in. Subset given: FACS-sorted CD8+CD4-CCR7+CD45RA+ naive T cells. CDR3 residues: CASSASGTAIEQYF. CDR3 nucleotide sequence: TGTGCCAGCAGCGCATCCGGGACAGCCATTGAGCAGTACTTC.